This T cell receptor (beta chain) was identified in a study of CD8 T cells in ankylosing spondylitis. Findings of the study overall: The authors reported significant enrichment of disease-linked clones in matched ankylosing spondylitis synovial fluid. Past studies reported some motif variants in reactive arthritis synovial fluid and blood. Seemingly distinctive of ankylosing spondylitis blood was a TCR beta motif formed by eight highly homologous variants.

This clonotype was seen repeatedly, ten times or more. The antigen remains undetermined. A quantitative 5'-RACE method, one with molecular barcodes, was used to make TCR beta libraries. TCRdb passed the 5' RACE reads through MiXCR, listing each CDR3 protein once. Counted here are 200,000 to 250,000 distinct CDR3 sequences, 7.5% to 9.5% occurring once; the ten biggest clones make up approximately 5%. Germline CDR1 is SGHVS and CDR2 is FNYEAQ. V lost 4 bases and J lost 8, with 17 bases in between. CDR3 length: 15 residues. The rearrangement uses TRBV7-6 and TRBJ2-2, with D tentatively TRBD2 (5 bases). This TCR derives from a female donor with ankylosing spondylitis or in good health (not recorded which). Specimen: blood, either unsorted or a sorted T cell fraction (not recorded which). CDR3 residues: CASSSPTGFSGELFF. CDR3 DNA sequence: TGTGCCAGCAGCTCCCCTACGGGGTTTAGTGGGGAGCTGTTTTTT.